Below are 5 T cell receptor beta chains sequenced from a single sample in a study of control samples from healthy donors and cancer patients. Data came from immunoSEQ multiplex PCR; TCRdb stores just in-frame clones and leaves some out. The sample lists 75,000 to 100,000 clones, roughly four fifths occurring once. The sample comprised blood. Receptors originate from a man in his fifties or sixties in good health.

The CDR3 DNA reads TGTGCCAGCAGCTTAGAGATGTCCGGGGCGGCTAATGAAAAACTGTTTTTT. Residues: CASSLEMSGAANEKLFF. The chain combines TRBV11-2 with TRBJ1-4; a weak D match, TRBD1 (5 bases). This CDR3 has 17 residues. V lost 0 bases, J lost 3 bases, and 14 bases lay in between. Germline loops: CDR1 SGHAT, CDR2 FQNNGV.

This chain connects TRBV5-1 to TRBJ1-2, with D uncertain. Trimming took 3 bases from V and 2 from J, leaving 14 bases between them. The CDR3 loop spans 15 amino acids. Germline V CDR1 and CDR2: SGHRS, YFSETQ. The chain's CDR3 is CASSSQPAPNYGYTF. The CDR3 DNA follows: TGCGCCAGCAGCTCCCAACCCGCCCCAAACTATGGCTACACCTTC.

This clone was detected once. V usage is TRBV7-2 and J usage is TRBJ2-6; D could derive from TRBD1 or TRBD2 (5 bases each). Germline values: CDR1 SGHTA, CDR2 FQGNSA. The CDR3 contains 15 residues. V shed 5 bases and J shed 2 bases, with 10 bases lying between them. The CDR3 nucleotides read TGTGCCAGCAGCGGGGGTGGGGCTGGGGCCAACGTCCTGACTTTC. It yields the protein CASSGGGAGANVLTF.

Comments on this clone: At one end the junction does not follow the germline gene, possibly because of a read error. The chain joins TRBV15 to TRBJ1-4, with TRBD1 as a possible D gene (5 bases). Germline V lookup: CDR1 LNHNV, CDR2 YYDKDF (reference sequence). The CDR3 consists of 11 residues. The CDR3 is CATRDTAGTIF. In DNA form, the CDR3 reads TGTGCCACCAGAGACACGGCAGGGACGATTTTT.

This chain uses TRBV6-5 with TRBJ2-2; D not certain. V was pared by 10 bases and J by 1 base, with 10 bases between. The CDR3 sequence is 13 residues long. Looked up from germline, CDR1 is MNHEY and CDR2 is SVGAGI. CDR3 region: CATLTLNTGELFF. The CDR3 DNA reads as TGTGCCACCCTTACCCTGAACACCGGGGAGCTGTTTTTT.